Included here is one T cell receptor beta chain sequence, with context. Its target is not known. The treatment is: around 19 received Ad26.COV2.S at low or high dose, single or two shots; about 5 received placebo; per-sample allocation not given. Samples came from day 63 after the first vaccine or placebo injection. An Ad26 vector carrying the Wuhan-strain SARS-CoV-2 spike served as the vaccine. Trimming cost V 5 bases and J 11 bases; bases outside gene matches: 23. The germline gives CDR1 SGHRS, CDR2 YFSETQ. The length of the CDR3 is 17 residues. This specimen comes from a study of Ad26.COV2.S vaccination and SARS-CoV-2 variants. Study-wide points: Researchers cautioned that TCR breadth and depth analyses may have underestimated total T cell responses.

Produced via immunoSEQ multiplex PCR; TCRdb's table is partial and in-frame only. This table has about 320,000 clones, 86% appearing once. The chain couples TRBV5-1 to TRBJ2-3, with TRBD2 identical over 7 bases. The sample in question was peripheral blood, obtained in a trial of Ad26.COV2.S vaccine versus placebo. The sequence was collected from a person between 18 and 59 years old who received the Ad26.COV2.S COVID-19 vaccine or a placebo. DNA for the CDR3: TGCGCCAGCAGGGAGGTGCCTAGCGGCGGGGCCATATCAGGGCAGTATTTT. Its protein is CASREVPSGGAISGQYF.